Sequencing of this T cell receptor beta chain was carried out in a study of blood T cells in healthy people across ages. Study-wide points: Fewer expanded clones and more diversity marked long-lived versus aged donors.

Details on this clonotype: Its specificity is not known.

A second PCR of about 6 to 11 cycles used a sample-barcoded 5' primer and a J-beta primer mix. A 12-random-nucleotide template-switch adaptor tagged each cDNA molecule. A single record per CDR3 protein comes from TCRdb applying MiXCR to the 5' RACE reads. The sample carries 1.5 million to 2 million distinct CDR3 sequences, roughly 27% recorded once. Healthy Caucasian individuals from Russia aged about 6 to 90 served as donors. Drawing of peripheral blood yielded ten milliliters from each donor. Germline V gives CDR1 MNHEY, CDR2 SVGAGI. The CDR3 runs to 18 residues. V shed 2 bases and J 5 bases; nucleotides not matched to a gene: 12.

J is TRBJ2-5 and V is TRBV6-5, with 12 bases that match TRBD2. Input material: blood. The TCR comes from a young woman in good health. The CDR3 loop is CASSYSGTSGSPRETQYF. In DNA form, the CDR3 reads TGTGCCAGCAGTTACAGTGGGACTAGCGGGTCCCCCCGGGAGACCCAGTACTTC.